The clone carrying this TCR beta chain was picked up a small number of times. J lost 0 bases, V lost 4 bases, and 3 bases had no gene match. CDR1 SGHRS and CDR2 YFSETQ come from the germline V gene. The CDR3 consists of 16 residues. The data stem from a study of kidney transplant recipient with SARS-CoV-2 infection. MiXCR, run by TCRdb on the reads, gives a single entry per CDR3 protein. The sample records roughly 230,000 distinct CDR3 sequences, under 30% being singletons. The clonotype comes from a male patient aged 25 to 39 who had COVID-19 and was a kidney transplant recipient. The graft donor may be the source of some T cells. The chain combines TRBV5-1 with TRBJ2-3; TRBD2 agrees at 12 bases. Source: a blood sample, taken at baseline and between days 110 and 120 from a kidney transplant recipient. CDR3 DNA: TGCGCCAGCAGCACGACTAGCGGGGGAAGCACAGATACGCAGTATTTT. Translating gives CASSTTSGGSTDTQYF.